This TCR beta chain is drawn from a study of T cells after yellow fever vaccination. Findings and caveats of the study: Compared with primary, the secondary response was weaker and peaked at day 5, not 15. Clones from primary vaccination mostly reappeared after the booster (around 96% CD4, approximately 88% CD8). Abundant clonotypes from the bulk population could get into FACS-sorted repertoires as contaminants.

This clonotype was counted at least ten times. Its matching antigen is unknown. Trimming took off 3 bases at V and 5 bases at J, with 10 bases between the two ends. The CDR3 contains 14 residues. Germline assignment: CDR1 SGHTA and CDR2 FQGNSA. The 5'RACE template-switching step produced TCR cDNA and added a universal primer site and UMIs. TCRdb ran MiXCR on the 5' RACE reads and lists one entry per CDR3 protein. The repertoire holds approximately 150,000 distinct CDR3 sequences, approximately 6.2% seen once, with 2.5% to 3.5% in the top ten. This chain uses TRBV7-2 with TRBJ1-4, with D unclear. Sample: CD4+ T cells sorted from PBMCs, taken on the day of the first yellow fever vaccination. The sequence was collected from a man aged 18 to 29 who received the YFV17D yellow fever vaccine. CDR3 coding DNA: TGTGCCAGCAGCTTTAGAGCGACGAATGAAAAACTGTTTTTT. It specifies CASSFRATNEKLFF. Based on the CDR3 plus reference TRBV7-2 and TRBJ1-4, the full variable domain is GAGVSQSPSNKVTEKGKDVELRCDPISGHTALYWYRQSLGQGLEFLIYFQGNSAPDKSGLPSDRFSAERTGGSVSTLTIQRTQQEDSAVYLCASSFRATNEKLFFGSGTQLSVL.